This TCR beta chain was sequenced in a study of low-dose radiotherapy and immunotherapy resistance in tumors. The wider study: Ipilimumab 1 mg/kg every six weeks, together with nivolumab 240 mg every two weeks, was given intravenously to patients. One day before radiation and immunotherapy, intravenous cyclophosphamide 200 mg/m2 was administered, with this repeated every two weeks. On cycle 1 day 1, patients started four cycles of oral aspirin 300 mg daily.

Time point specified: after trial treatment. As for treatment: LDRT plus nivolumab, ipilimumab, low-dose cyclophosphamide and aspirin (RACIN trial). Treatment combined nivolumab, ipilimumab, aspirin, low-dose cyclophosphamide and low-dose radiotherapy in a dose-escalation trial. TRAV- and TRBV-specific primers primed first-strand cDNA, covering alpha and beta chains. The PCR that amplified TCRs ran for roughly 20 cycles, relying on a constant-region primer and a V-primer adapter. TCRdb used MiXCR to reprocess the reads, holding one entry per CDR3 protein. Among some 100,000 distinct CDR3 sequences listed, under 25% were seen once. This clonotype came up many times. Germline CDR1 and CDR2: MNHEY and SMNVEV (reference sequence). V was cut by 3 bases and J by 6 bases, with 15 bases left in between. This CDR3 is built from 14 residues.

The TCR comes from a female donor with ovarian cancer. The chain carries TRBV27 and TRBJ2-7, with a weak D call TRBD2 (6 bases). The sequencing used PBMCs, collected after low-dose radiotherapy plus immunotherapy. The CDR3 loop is CASSFGPGEIEQYF. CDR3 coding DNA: TGTGCCAGCAGTTTTGGACCGGGGGAGATCGAGCAGTACTTC.